The 25 T cell receptor beta chains presented below share a single source sample, sequenced in a study of early T cells in non-severe SARS-CoV-2 infection. TCRdb independently ran MiXCR on the 5' RACE reads; one entry per CDR3 protein. The data contain 95,000 to 110,000 distinct CDR3 sequences, around 10% of them singletons. Sequencing input: whole blood. These receptors were taken from an adult who was a healthcare worker with PCR-confirmed SARS-CoV-2 infection or an uninfected control (not recorded which).

This clonotype was recorded a few times. At one of its ends the junction is not consistent with the germline gene, which may arise from a read error. The genes are TRBV4-2 and TRBJ2-6; possibly TRBD1 for D (5 bases). The CDR3 is made up of 16 amino acids. Germline V gene data show CDR1 as LGHNA and CDR2 as YNFKEQ. In nucleotides, the CDR3 is TGTGCCAGCAGCCAAGAAAGTGCCTCTGGGGCCAACGTCCTGATTTTC. Amino acids: CASSQESASGANVLIF.

This clonotype turned up a few times. The rearrangement links TRBV5-4 to TRBJ2-5; 7 bases fit TRBD2. The CDR3 loop spans 13 amino acids. V lost 5 bases and J lost 5; bases outside the gene matches: 6. Looked up from germline, CDR1 is SGHNT and CDR2 is YYREEE (reference sequence). The CDR3 bases are TGTGCCAGCAGACCTAGGGGAGGGGAGACCCAGTACTTC. This gives the protein CASRPRGGETQYF.

Regarding this clonotype: This may arise from a read error, as a much more abundant clone is one base away. This sequence joins TRBV11-2 and TRBJ2-7; 8 bases are shared with TRBD2. Germline V gene lookup returns CDR1 SGHAT and CDR2 FQNNGV. CDR3 length equals 15 residues. The DNA for the CDR3 is TGTGTCAGCAGCTTGCAGCGGGAGATTCCTTACGAGCAGTACTTC. Its translation is CVSSLQREIPYEQYF.

The gene calls are TRBV7-8 and TRBJ2-2; the D gene is possibly TRBD1 (5 bases). This CDR3 region has 15 residues. V gave up 6 bases and J gave up 7 bases, with 18 bases separating them. Germline CDR1 and CDR2: SGHVS and FQNEAQ. The CDR3 is CASRKKGSVDGELFF. The CDR3 coding sequence is TGTGCCAGCAGAAAAAAGGGGTCGGTAGACGGGGAGCTGTTTTTT.

The chain carries TRBV7-9 and TRBJ2-5; perhaps TRBD1 as D (5 bases). CDR3 length: 14 residues. Trimming pared 5 bases from V and 4 bases from J, leaving 14 bases between. Germline V gene lookup returns CDR1 SEHNR and CDR2 FQNEAQ (reference sequence). CDR3 in DNA: TGTGCCAGCAGCCCCCAGGGTTGGTCAGAGACCCAGTACTTC. Translating it yields CASSPQGWSETQYF. Full variable domain (missing parts from reference TRBV7-9 and TRBJ2-5): DTGVSQNPRHKITKRGQNVTFRCDPISEHNRLYWYRQTLGQGPEFLTYFQNEAQLEKSRLLSDRFSAERPKGSFSTLEIQRTEQGDSAMYLCASSPQGWSETQYFGPGTRLLVL.

This clonotype was detected many times. The gene calls are TRBV27 and TRBJ1-2; D remains unclear. Trimming took 0 bases from V and 4 from J, leaving 6 bases between them. Germline CDR1 reads MNHEY; CDR2 reads SMNVEV (reference sequence). This CDR3 has 13 amino acids. CDR3 coding DNA: TGTGCCAGCAGTTTATCCACTATCTATGGCTACACCTTC. Translation: CASSLSTIYGYTF.

This clonotype was recorded at least ten times. In DNA form, the CDR3 reads TGCGCCAGCAGCTTATCAAGACCAGGTCGTGATGAAGCTTTCTTT. Its protein product is CASSLSRPGRDEAFF. This sequence joins TRBV5-1 and TRBJ1-1, with D unresolved. This CDR3 is built from 15 residues. Germline-derived CDR1 and CDR2 are SGHRS and YFSETQ. Deletions cut 2 bases from V and 7 bases from J, with 18 bases between.

This clonotype was seen repeatedly, ten times or more. The CDR3 loop reads CASSDVEGLVETQYF. The DNA for the CDR3 is TGTGCCAGCAGTGACGTGGAGGGGTTGGTAGAGACCCAGTACTTC. V and J are TRBV25-1 and TRBJ2-5; D possibly corresponds to TRBD2 (6 bases). This CDR3 has 15 amino acids. Looked up from germline, CDR1 is MGHDK and CDR2 is SYGVNS. Trimming stripped 3 bases from V and 4 bases from J, with 15 bases between.

CDR3 sequence: CASSFGGSHYGYTF. CDR3 DNA: TGTGCCAGCAGCTTCGGTGGCAGCCACTATGGCTACACCTTC. The chain has TRBV7-9 and TRBJ1-2; D remains unclear. CDR3 size: 14 residues. Germline CDR1 and CDR2: SEHNR and FQNEAQ (reference sequence). Between the trimmed V and J ends, which lost 3 bases and 3 bases, there was a span of 11 bases.

This clonotype was recorded a few times. The chain uses TRBV11-2 and TRBJ1-1; 9 bases are shared with TRBD1. V was clipped by 3 bases and J by 3 bases; unmatched bases: 2. CDR1 and CDR2 (germline): SGHAT, FQNNGV. The CDR3 runs to 14 residues. The CDR3 region is CASSFRTGDTEAFF. The CDR3 nucleotides read TGTGCCAGCAGCTTCCGGACAGGGGACACTGAAGCTTTCTTT.

This clonotype was seen many times. This chain joins TRBV11-2 and TRBJ2-7; TRBD2 agrees at 12 bases. Trimming took 4 bases from V and 7 from J; bases not matched to a gene: 8. CDR3 length equals 15 residues. Germline V lookup: CDR1 SGHAT, CDR2 FQNNGV. The CDR3 here is CASSSLAGGPWEQYF. The DNA of the CDR3 is TGTGCCAGCAGCTCGCTAGCGGGAGGGCCTTGGGAGCAGTACTTC.

The rearrangement joins TRBV28 to TRBJ1-2; no clear D. Trimming removed 5 bases from V and 4 bases from J, with 17 bases in between. Germline values: CDR1 MDHEN, CDR2 SYDVKM. This CDR3 comprises 15 residues. CDR3 loop: CASSPPSNRAYGYTF. Here the CDR3 DNA reads TGTGCCAGCAGTCCCCCCTCCAACAGAGCCTATGGCTACACCTTC.

The chain combines TRBV20-1 with TRBJ2-5; the D is unclear. V shed 0 bases and J shed 1 base, with 3 bases lying between them. From germline, CDR1 is DFQATT and CDR2 SNEGSKA (reference sequence). The CDR3 spans 12 residues. CDR3 sequence: CSARDPQETQYF. CDR3 sequence (DNA): TGCAGTGCTAGAGACCCCCAAGAGACCCAGTACTTC.

This clonotype has ten or more counts. This rearrangement joins TRBV27 to TRBJ2-3, with D possibly matching TRBD2 (5 bases). The CDR3 has 16 amino acids. Trimming took 5 bases from V and 3 from J, leaving 18 bases between them. The germline gives CDR1 MNHEY, CDR2 SMNVEV (reference sequence). CDR3 DNA: TGTGCCAGCAGTCCCCGGCCGCACTCGGGGACAGATACGCAGTATTTT. It encodes CASSPRPHSGTDTQYF.

This clonotype was seen only a few times. The chain links TRBV20-1 to TRBJ2-3; no firm D call. CDR1 is DFQATT and CDR2 is SNEGSKA in the germline V gene (reference sequence). V lost 0 bases, J lost 2 bases, and 9 bases lay in between. This CDR3 contains 14 residues. The CDR3 loop is CSARDQSNTDTQYF. CDR3 coding DNA: TGCAGTGCTAGAGACCAGTCGAACACAGATACGCAGTATTTT.

The chain couples TRBV2 to TRBJ1-2, with D maybe TRBD1 (5 bases). From germline, CDR1 is SNHLY and CDR2 FYNNEI. The CDR3 has 13 amino acids. The V and J ends lost 5 bases and 1 base respectively, with 8 bases between them. CDR3 protein: CASSRDFNYGYTF. Here the CDR3 DNA reads TGTGCCAGCAGTCGGGACTTTAACTATGGCTACACCTTC.

The CDR3 loop reads CASSQGGSKNTEAFF. DNA for the CDR3: TGTGCCAGCAGCCAAGGGGGGTCGAAGAACACTGAAGCTTTCTTT. This chain connects TRBV3-1 to TRBJ1-1, with D tentatively TRBD1 (5 bases). Germline-derived CDR1 and CDR2 are LGHDT and YNNKEL (reference sequence). Trimming stripped 1 base from V and 1 base from J, with 10 bases between. This CDR3 is 15 amino acids long.

This clonotype was counted at least ten times. V is TRBV20-1 and J is TRBJ2-3; 9 nucleotides match TRBD2. CDR3 size: 13 residues. J lost 5 bases, V lost 5 bases, and 5 bases had no gene match. CDR1 and CDR2 (germline): DFQATT, SNEGSKA (reference sequence). DNA of the CDR3: TGCAGTGCTCAGCGGGAGGTTGTAGATACGCAGTATTTT. Protein: CSAQREVVDTQYF.

Worth noting for this clonotype: A much larger clone sits a single nucleotide away, making a read error possible. The chain couples TRBV5-1 to TRBJ2-5; TRBD1 matches at 7 bases. The CDR3 is 14 residues long. In germline, CDR1 is SGHRS, CDR2 YFSETQ. In DNA form, the CDR3 reads TGCGCCAGCAGCTTCGAGGACAGGCAAGGGACCCAGTACTTC. Amino acid sequence: CASSFEDRQGTQYF.

The chain uses TRBV9 and TRBJ2-1; TRBD2 is a possible D gene (5 bases). The ends were cut back, 3 bases at V and 6 bases at J, with 16 bases in the middle. Germline values: CDR1 SGDLS, CDR2 YYNGEE. The CDR3 sequence is 15 residues long. CDR3 nucleotides: TGTGCCAGCAGCGCCCAAGCCGGGGTTCTCAATGAGCAGTTCTTC. It is translated as CASSAQAGVLNEQFF.

Details on this clonotype: At one boundary the junction diverges from the germline segment, which might be a read error. This chain links TRBV11-2 with TRBJ2-7; D is unclear. CDR1 is SGHAT, CDR2 FQNNGV, per germline. This CDR3 is built from 14 residues. This chain's CDR3 is CASNLGSRIYEQYF. CDR3 DNA sequence: TGTGCCAGCAACTTAGGTTCCCGCATCTACGAGCAGTACTTC.

The chain recombines TRBV19 with TRBJ2-2, with D perhaps TRBD1 or TRBD2 (5 bases each). Germline V CDR1 and CDR2: LNHDA, SQIVND (reference sequence). Between the trimmed V and J ends, which lost 5 bases and 6 bases, there was a span of 13 bases. The CDR3 covers 14 residues. The CDR3, as DNA: TGTGCCAGTAGTTCCTGGGGGAGCCCCGGGGAGCTGTTTTTT. Its translation is CASSSWGSPGELFF.

This clonotype has only a few counts. V is TRBV23-1 and J is TRBJ2-6; 9 positions agree with TRBD1. TRBV23-1 is an open reading frame, and its role is uncertain. V shed 2 bases and J 3 bases; nucleotides not matched to a gene: 11. The length of the CDR3 is 19 residues. CDR3 bases: TGCGCCAGCAGTCAAATAGGGACAGGGTGGTTCGTTGGGGCCAACGTCCTGACTTTC. It encodes CASSQIGTGWFVGANVLTF.

This clonotype came up many times. The V and J genes are TRBV6-2 or TRBV6-3 and TRBJ1-5; no firm D call. Germline CDR1 is MNHEY and CDR2 is SVGEGT. The CDR3 is made up of 15 amino acids. The germline V and J ends were trimmed by 5 bases and 3 bases, with 14 bases remaining between them. DNA of the CDR3: TGTGCCAGCAGTCTAGTCGGACGGTACAATCAGCCCCAGCATTTT. This sequence encodes CASSLVGRYNQPQHF.

This clonotype was seen ten or more times. The chain joins TRBV28 to TRBJ2-5; 9 bases map to TRBD1. The CDR3 is 15 residues long. V trimming: 5 bases; J trimming: 5 bases; junction bases outside the gene matches: 9. CDR1 and CDR2 (germline): MDHEN, SYDVKM. The CDR3 nucleotides are TGTGCCAGCAGTCGGACAGGGGATAGAGGCGAGACCCAGTACTTC. Encoded protein: CASSRTGDRGETQYF. The variable domain in full, with the rest retrieved from reference TRBV28 and TRBJ2-5, is DVKVTQSSRYLVKRTGEKVFLECVQDMDHENMFWYRQDPGLGLRLIYFSYDVKMKEKGDIPEGYSVSREKKERFSLILESASTNQTSMYLCASSRTGDRGETQYFGPGTRLLVL.